This entry describes one T cell receptor beta chain. The antigen remains unidentified. The time point was: cycle 4 day 1 (C4D1), after 5 to 7 weeks of nivolumab. Every patient relapsed after autologous stem cell transplantation, and brentuximab vedotin exposure varied. The CDR3 totals 13 residues. Germline-derived CDR1 and CDR2 are MNHEY and SMNVEV (reference sequence). Trimming at V came to 2 bases and at J to 7 bases, leaving 4 bases not matched to a gene. The data stem from a study of PD-1 blockade in classical Hodgkin lymphoma. Study information: Intravenous delivery of nivolumab at 3 mg/kg to patients occurred every 2 weeks. Study-level findings and limits: Those achieving complete response showed baseline diversity like newly diagnosed patients. CD4+ TCR diversity, unlike CD8+, climbed significantly by C4D1. Reported findings placed baseline TCR diversity lower in newly diagnosed patients (compared with healthy donors).

The repertoire was sequenced with immunoSEQ multiplex PCR; TCRdb's copy has only in-frame clones and lacks some. Of about 41,000 clones listed, 55% to 70% were seen once; the top ten hold around 2.4%. The TCR sequence derives from a human donor with classical Hodgkin lymphoma. V is TRBV27 and J is TRBJ2-5, with 7 bases lining up with TRBD2. Sequencing used peripheral blood mononuclear cells (PBMCs), obtained before the fourth cycle of nivolumab. The CDR3: CASSLGLEGTQYF. DNA of the CDR3: TGTGCCAGCAGTTTAGGACTAGAAGGGACCCAGTACTTC.